Sequencing of this T cell receptor (beta chain) was carried out in a study of regulatory T cells in long-lasting Graves disease. The time point: newly diagnosed GD, antithyroid drugs for less than 3 months. The TCR library was prepared using RNA isolated from PBMCs. There are many counts of this clonotype. For TCR beta, libraries came from iRepertoire HTBI primers and Arm-PCR of CDR3 regions. TCRdb independently ran MiXCR on the multiplex PCR reads; one entry per CDR3 protein. The table includes some 500,000 distinct CDR3 sequences, roughly 13% detected once. Trimming removed 2 bases from V and 4 bases from J, with 12 bases in between. From germline, CDR1 is SQVTM and CDR2 ANQGSEA. The CDR3 runs 14 residues. These data were likewise used in another study, on T cells in Graves' hyperthyroidism and ophthalmopathy. That report notes: Most thyroid clonotypes that were expanded above 0.001 also turned up in blood.

The chain employs TRBV29-1 and TRBJ2-1; D uncertain. The sample here was peripheral blood mononuclear cells (PBMCs), taken at new diagnosis, from a patient treated with antithyroid drugs. The TCR was taken from a man in his thirties or forties with Graves disease. The CDR3 DNA reads as TGCAGCGTTGAATCCAGCATCAATTACAATGAGCAGTTCTTC. Its translation is CSVESSINYNEQFF.